This T cell receptor beta chain derives from a study of control samples from healthy donors and cancer patients. This table comes from immunoSEQ multiplex PCR, and its TCRdb copy is limited to in-frame clones, with some not included. The sample has about 150,000 clones, 85% to 95% seen once. This CDR3 comprises 15 residues. Germline V CDR1 and CDR2: LNHDA, SQIVND (reference sequence). Trimming took off 3 bases at V and 0 bases at J, with 12 bases between the two ends. The source is a man between 60 and 75 years old with colorectal cancer. The material sequenced was PBMCs. This chain uses TRBV19 with TRBJ2-7; D may be TRBD1 (6 bases). CDR3 bases: TGTGCCAGTAGTATCAGAGGACAGAACTCCTACGAGCAGTACTTC. Translation gives CASSIRGQNSYEQYF.